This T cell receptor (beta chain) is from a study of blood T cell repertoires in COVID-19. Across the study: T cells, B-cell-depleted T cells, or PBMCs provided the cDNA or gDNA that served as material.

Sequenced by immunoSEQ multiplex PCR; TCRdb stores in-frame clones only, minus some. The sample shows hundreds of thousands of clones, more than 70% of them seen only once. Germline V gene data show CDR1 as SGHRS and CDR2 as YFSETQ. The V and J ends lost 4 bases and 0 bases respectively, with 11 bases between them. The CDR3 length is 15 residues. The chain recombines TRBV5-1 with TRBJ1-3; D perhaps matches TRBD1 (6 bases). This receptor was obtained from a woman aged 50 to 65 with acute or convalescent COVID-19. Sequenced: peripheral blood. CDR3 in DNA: TGCGCCAGCAGCCCAGGACAGCCCTCTGGAAACACCATATATTTT. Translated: CASSPGQPSGNTIYF.